The 21 T cell receptor beta chains below were found in one sample sequenced in a study of shared clonotypes between healthy human individuals. TCRdb's table, derived via immunoSEQ multiplex PCR, lists solely in-frame clones and lacks some. The sample has fewer than 550,000 clones, about 79% seen once. The source material was PBMCs. All receptors derive from a woman between 40 and 50 years old in good health. Some clones in this sample may be carry-over from other donors' samples.

The chain has TRBV2 and TRBJ2-2; D perhaps matches TRBD2 (5 bases). Deletions cut 7 bases from V and 3 bases from J, with 15 bases between. The germline V gene has CDR1 SNHLY and CDR2 FYNNEI. The CDR3 is 15 amino acids. The CDR3 spells CASKSGGGYTGELFF. The CDR3 region has the DNA TGTGCCAGCAAATCCGGCGGAGGCTACACCGGGGAGCTGTTTTTT. The whole variable domain, filled in from reference TRBV2 and TRBJ2-2, reads EPEVTQTPSHQVTQMGQEVILRCVPISNHLYFYWYRQILGQKVEFLVSFYNNEISEKSEIFDDQFSVERPDGSNFTLKIRSTKLEDSAMYFCASKSGGGYTGELFFGEGSRLTVL.

This sequence joins TRBV9 and TRBJ2-1; 10 bases agree with TRBD2. Unmatched junction bases numbered 9, after V lost 0 bases and J lost 6 bases. The length of the CDR3 is 17 residues. Germline CDR1 reads SGDLS; CDR2 reads YYNGEE. For the CDR3, the DNA is TGTGCCAGCAGCGTAGGACTAGCGGGTTGGAGGGCCAATGAGCAGTTCTTC. This codes for CASSVGLAGWRANEQFF.

The chain employs TRBV29-1 and TRBJ2-3; the match to TRBD2 covers 8 bases. With 7 bases clipped from V and 2 bases from J, the junction kept 8 bases outside the gene matches. Germline loops: CDR1 SQVTM, CDR2 ANQGSEA. CDR3 size: 14 residues. CDR3 loop: CSGGAGGLTDTQYF. CDR3 nucleotide sequence: TGCAGCGGAGGGGCGGGAGGACTCACAGATACGCAGTATTTT.

This sequence joins TRBV28 and TRBJ2-7; weak D call: TRBD1 (6 bases). Trimming took 6 bases from V and 1 from J, leaving 10 bases between them. CDR3 size: 13 residues. CDR1 is MDHEN and CDR2 is SYDVKM in the germline V gene. CDR3 loop: CASRPGQSYEQYF. CDR3 nucleotide sequence: TGTGCCAGCAGACCCGGACAGTCCTACGAGCAGTACTTC.

The chain combines TRBV4-3 with TRBJ1-2; no reliable D call. The CDR3 contains 13 residues. Between the trimmed V and J ends, which lost 0 bases and 8 bases, there was a span of 10 bases. Germline values: CDR1 LGHNA, CDR2 YSLEER. The CDR3 bases are TGCGCCAGCAGCCAAGATGGTCAAAGGGGCTACACCTTC. Its translation is CASSQDGQRGYTF.

The rearrangement uses TRBV5-6 and TRBJ2-7; D unclear. The germline gives CDR1 SGHDT, CDR2 YYEEEE. V lost 0 bases and J lost 4, with 8 bases in between. This CDR3 spans 13 amino acids. The CDR3 DNA is TGTGCCAGCAGCTTGGTTGCGGATTACGAGCAGTACTTC. As protein: CASSLVADYEQYF.

The chain employs TRBV4-2 and TRBJ2-5, with 7 positions matching TRBD2. The end of the DNA aligns better with TRBJ2-7, so the J call may be wrong. The CDR3 is 14 residues long. Germline values: CDR1 LGHNA, CDR2 YNFKEQ. The chain's CDR3 is CASSQAGATYEQYF. CDR3 sequence (DNA): TGTGCCAGCAGCCAGGCGGGAGCAACCTACGAGCAGTACTTC.

This chain joins TRBV28 and TRBJ1-3, with D unresolved. CDR1 and CDR2 from the germline V gene are MDHEN and SYDVKM. Trimming removed 4 bases at V and 0 bases at J, with 16 bases between. The CDR3 contains 17 residues. In nucleotides, the CDR3 is TGTGCCAGCAGTTCCCTAACCTCTTTTATCTCTGGAAACACCATATATTTT. This translates into CASSSLTSFISGNTIYF.

Comment on this clone: A single base separates this from a much larger clone, so it may be a read error. Other DNA sequences of this sample code for an identical CDR3. This chain joins TRBV2 and TRBJ1-5; TRBD1 aligns across 8 bases. CDR1 SNHLY and CDR2 FYNNEI come from the germline V gene. The V segment lost 9 bases and the J segment 7 bases; nucleotides outside the gene matches: 8. The CDR3 loop spans 13 amino acids. CDR3 protein: CASSGQGGQPQHF. The CDR3 DNA is TGTGCCAGTAGCGGACAGGGCGGCCAGCCCCAGCATTTT.

The chain uses TRBV5-4 and TRBJ2-3, with no clear D. Germline V gene sequence: CDR1 SGHNT, CDR2 YYREEE (reference sequence). V was trimmed by 4 bases and J by 2 bases, leaving 5 bases between them. There are 12 residues in the CDR3. CDR3 residues: CASSLPTDTQYF. In DNA form, the CDR3 reads TGTGCCAGCAGCCTCCCCACAGATACGCAGTATTTT.

The chain joins TRBV6-6 to TRBJ1-1, with D possibly matching TRBD1 (5 bases). Per germline, CDR1 MNHNY and CDR2 SVGAGI (reference sequence). V was cut by 2 bases and J by 7 bases, with 8 bases left in between. The CDR3 contains 12 residues. CDR3 residues: CASSYRDGEAFF. The DNA for the CDR3 is TGTGCCAGCAGTTACCGGGACGGTGAAGCTTTCTTT.

The chain has TRBV5-4 and TRBJ2-7; D gene uncertain. V gave up 0 bases and J gave up 4 bases, with 17 bases separating them. CDR1 and CDR2 (germline): SGHNT, YYREEE (reference sequence). This CDR3 comprises 16 residues. CDR3 DNA: TGTGCCAGCAGCTTGGAGAGCGCAGGATTGGCGTACGAGCAGTACTTC. Protein sequence: CASSLESAGLAYEQYF. Drawing the rest from reference TRBV5-4 and TRBJ2-7, the complete variable domain is ETGVTQSPTHLIKTRGQQVTLRCSSQSGHNTVSWYQQALGQGPQFIFQYYREEENGRGNFPPRFSGLQFPNYSSELNVNALELDDSALYLCASSLESAGLAYEQYFGPGTRLTVT.

V gene TRBV7-6 combines with J gene TRBJ2-1; no clear D. This CDR3 is built from 13 residues. The V end lost 5 bases, the J end lost 5 bases, and 10 bases lay between the germline ends. Germline V gene lookup returns CDR1 SGHVS and CDR2 FNYEAQ. The CDR3 is CASSMGQDNEQFF. The CDR3 DNA reads TGTGCCAGCAGCATGGGCCAAGACAATGAGCAGTTCTTC.

This rearrangement joins TRBV28 to TRBJ1-5; the D gene is possibly TRBD1 (6 bases). There are 13 residues in the CDR3. V was cut by 5 bases and J by 3 bases, with 8 bases left in between. Germline lookup yields CDR1 MDHEN and CDR2 SYDVKM. This CDR3 reads CASSTGLNQPQHF. The CDR3 nucleotides are TGTGCCAGCAGTACAGGGCTCAATCAGCCCCAGCATTTT.

This clone was seen only a few times. This chain uses TRBV11-2 with TRBJ2-3, with D possibly TRBD2 on 6 matching bases. The CDR3 sequence is 15 residues long. V dropped 4 bases and J dropped 5 bases, with 16 bases sitting between them. CDR1 and CDR2 (germline): SGHAT, FQNNGV. The DNA of the CDR3 is TGTGCCAGCAGCTCCGGGGGTCGCAGAGGAGATACGCAGTATTTT. Amino acid sequence: CASSSGGRRGDTQYF.

The V and J genes are TRBV4-3 and TRBJ2-3, with TRBD2 matching over 9 bases. This CDR3 has 18 residues. With 2 bases clipped from V and 6 bases from J, the junction kept 15 bases outside the gene matches. Germline assignment: CDR1 LGHNA and CDR2 YSLEER. The CDR3 region is CASSQPRLPAGGGDTQYF. Here the CDR3 DNA reads TGCGCCAGCAGCCAACCTCGCCTACCAGCGGGAGGCGGGGATACGCAGTATTTT.

The chain couples TRBV5-1 to TRBJ2-5, with 7 nucleotides matching TRBD1. Germline V gene sequence: CDR1 SGHRS, CDR2 YFSETQ. The CDR3 covers 16 residues. J was trimmed by 5 bases and V by 4 bases; bases with no gene match: 14. CDR3 coding DNA: TGCGCCAGCAGCCCGGTGACCGGGACAGCTTTGGAGACCCAGTACTTC. Translating it yields CASSPVTGTALETQYF.

Only one count was recorded for this clone. This rearrangement joins TRBV28 to TRBJ2-2; the D is unclear. CDR3 size: 13 residues. In germline, CDR1 is MDHEN, CDR2 SYDVKM. V lost 2 bases to trimming and J lost 8 bases, with 9 bases between them. The DNA for the CDR3 is TGTGCCAGCAGTTTAGCCCCGGCAGGGGAGCTGTTTTTT. This translates into CASSLAPAGELFF. Full variable domain (missing parts from reference TRBV28 and TRBJ2-2): DVKVTQSSRYLVKRTGEKVFLECVQDMDHENMFWYRQDPGLGLRLIYFSYDVKMKEKGDIPEGYSVSREKKERFSLILESASTNQTSMYLCASSLAPAGELFFGEGSRLTVL.

In nucleotides, the CDR3 is TGTGCCTGGAGTGTTTCTGTACTAGAGACCCAGTACTTC. Encoded protein: CAWSVSVLETQYF. The chain employs TRBV30 and TRBJ2-5; no clear D. The ends were cut back, 0 bases at V and 4 bases at J, with 9 bases in the middle. The CDR3 has 13 residues. From germline, CDR1 is GTSNPN and CDR2 SVGIG (reference sequence). The whole variable domain, remainder taken from reference TRBV30 and TRBJ2-5, is SQTIHQWPATLVQPVGSPLSLECTVEGTSNPNLYWYRQAAGRGLQLLFYSVGIGQISSEVPQNLSASRPQDRQFILSSKKLLLSDSGFYLCAWSVSVLETQYFGPGTRLLVL.

V is TRBV14 and J is TRBJ2-1; D is unresolved. This CDR3 is built from 10 residues. Trimming pared 3 bases from V and 6 bases from J, leaving 0 bases between. Germline V gives CDR1 SGHDN, CDR2 FVKESK. The CDR3 is CASSHNEQFF. For the CDR3, the DNA is TGTGCCAGCAGCCACAATGAGCAGTTCTTC.

This chain links TRBV6-1 with TRBJ1-5, with D possibly being TRBD1 (6 bases). Germline values: CDR1 MNHNS, CDR2 SASEGT. Trimming shortened V by 8 bases and J by 4 bases, and 18 bases separated the two germline ends. The CDR3 runs to 15 residues. CDR3 in DNA: TGTGCCAGCGGCCCAAAACAGGGTTGGAATCAGCCCCAGCATTTT. Protein product: CASGPKQGWNQPQHF.